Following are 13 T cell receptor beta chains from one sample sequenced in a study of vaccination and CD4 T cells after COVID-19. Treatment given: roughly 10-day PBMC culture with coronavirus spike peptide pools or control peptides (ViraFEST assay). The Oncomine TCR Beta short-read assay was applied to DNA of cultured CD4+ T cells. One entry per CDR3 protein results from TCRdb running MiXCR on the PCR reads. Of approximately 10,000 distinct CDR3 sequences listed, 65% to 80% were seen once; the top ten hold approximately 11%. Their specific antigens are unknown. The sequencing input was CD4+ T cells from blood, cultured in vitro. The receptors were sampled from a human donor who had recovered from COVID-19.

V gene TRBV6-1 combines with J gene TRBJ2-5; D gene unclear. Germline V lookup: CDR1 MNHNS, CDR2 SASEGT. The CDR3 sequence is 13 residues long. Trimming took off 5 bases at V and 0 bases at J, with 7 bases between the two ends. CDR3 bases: TGTGCCAGCAGTCTACGGGACCAAGAGACCCAGTACTTC. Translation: CASSLRDQETQYF.

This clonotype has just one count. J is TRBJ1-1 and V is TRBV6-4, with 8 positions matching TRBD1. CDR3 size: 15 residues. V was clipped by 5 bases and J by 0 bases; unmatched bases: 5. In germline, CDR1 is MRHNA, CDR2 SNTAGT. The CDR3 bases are TGTGCCAGCAGTACCGGGACAGGCGTGAACACTGAAGCTTTCTTT. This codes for CASSTGTGVNTEAFF.

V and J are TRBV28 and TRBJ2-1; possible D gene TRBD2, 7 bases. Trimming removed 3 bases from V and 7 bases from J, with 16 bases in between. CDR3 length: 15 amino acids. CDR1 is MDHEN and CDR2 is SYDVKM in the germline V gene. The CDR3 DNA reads TGTGCCAGCAGTTTGCGGGGGACATTGGGGAATGAGCAGTTCTTC. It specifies CASSLRGTLGNEQFF. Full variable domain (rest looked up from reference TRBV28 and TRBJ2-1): DVKVTQSSRYLVKRTGEKVFLECVQDMDHENMFWYRQDPGLGLRLIYFSYDVKMKEKGDIPEGYSVSREKKERFSLILESASTNQTSMYLCASSLRGTLGNEQFFGPGTRLTVL.

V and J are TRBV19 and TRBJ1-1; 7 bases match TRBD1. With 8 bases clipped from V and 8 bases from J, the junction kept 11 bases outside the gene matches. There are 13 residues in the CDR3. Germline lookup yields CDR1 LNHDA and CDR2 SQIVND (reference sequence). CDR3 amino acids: CASANRDSSEAFF. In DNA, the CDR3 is TGTGCCAGTGCTAACCGGGACAGCTCAGAAGCTTTCTTT.

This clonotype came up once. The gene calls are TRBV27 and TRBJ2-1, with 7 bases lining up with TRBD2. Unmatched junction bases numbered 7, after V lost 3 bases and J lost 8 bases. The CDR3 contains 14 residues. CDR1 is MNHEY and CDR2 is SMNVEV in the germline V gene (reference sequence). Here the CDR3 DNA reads TGTGCCAGCAGTTTGAACGGGGGGTTGGATGAGCAGTTCTTC. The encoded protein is CASSLNGGLDEQFF.

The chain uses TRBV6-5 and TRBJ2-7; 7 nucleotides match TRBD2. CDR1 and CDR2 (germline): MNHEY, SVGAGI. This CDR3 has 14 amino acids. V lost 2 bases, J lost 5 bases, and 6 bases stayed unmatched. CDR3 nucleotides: TGTGCCAGCAGTTACCTCACGCTAGCGGACGAGCAGTACTTC. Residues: CASSYLTLADEQYF.

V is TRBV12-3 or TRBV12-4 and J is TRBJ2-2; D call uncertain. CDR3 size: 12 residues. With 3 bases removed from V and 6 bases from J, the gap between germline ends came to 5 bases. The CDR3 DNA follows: TGTGCCAGCAGTTTCGCATCCGGGGAGCTGTTTTTT. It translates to CASSFASGELFF.

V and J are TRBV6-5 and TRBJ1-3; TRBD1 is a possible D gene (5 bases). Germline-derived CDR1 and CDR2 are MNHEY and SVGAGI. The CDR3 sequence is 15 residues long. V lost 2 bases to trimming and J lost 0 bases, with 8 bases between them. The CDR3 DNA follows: TGTGCCAGCAGTTACGGGGGGGACTCTGGAAACACCATATATTTT. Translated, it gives CASSYGGDSGNTIYF.

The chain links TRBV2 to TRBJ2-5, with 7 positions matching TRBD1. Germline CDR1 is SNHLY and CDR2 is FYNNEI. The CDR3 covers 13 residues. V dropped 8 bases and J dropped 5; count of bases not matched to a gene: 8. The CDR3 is CASFRDRGETQYF. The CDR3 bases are TGTGCCAGCTTCCGGGACAGAGGCGAGACCCAGTACTTC. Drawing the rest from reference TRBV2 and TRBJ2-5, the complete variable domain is EPEVTQTPSHQVTQMGQEVILRCVPISNHLYFYWYRQILGQKVEFLVSFYNNEISEKSEIFDDQFSVERPDGSNFTLKIRSTKLEDSAMYFCASFRDRGETQYFGPGTRLLVL.

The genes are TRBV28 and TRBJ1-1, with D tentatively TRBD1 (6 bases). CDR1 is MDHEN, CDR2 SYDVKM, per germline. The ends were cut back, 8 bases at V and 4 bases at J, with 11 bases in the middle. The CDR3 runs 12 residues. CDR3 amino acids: CASGGILTEAFF. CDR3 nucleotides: TGTGCCAGCGGGGGCATTCTCACTGAAGCTTTCTTT.

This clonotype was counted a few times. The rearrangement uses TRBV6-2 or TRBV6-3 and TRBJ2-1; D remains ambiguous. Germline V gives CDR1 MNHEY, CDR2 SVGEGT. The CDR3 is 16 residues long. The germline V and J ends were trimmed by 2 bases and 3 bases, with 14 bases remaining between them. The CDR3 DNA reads TGTGCCAGCAGTTACCCATCAGGCAAGCTCTACAATGAGCAGTTCTTC. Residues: CASSYPSGKLYNEQFF.

The CDR3 reads CSAKQGSSTDTQYF. As DNA, the CDR3 is TGCAGTGCTAAACAGGGTTCTAGCACAGATACGCAGTATTTT. The chain links TRBV20-1 to TRBJ2-3, with D perhaps matching TRBD1 (6 bases). Trimming shortened V by 4 bases and J by 0 bases, and 11 bases separated the two germline ends. The CDR3 spans 14 residues. Germline V CDR1 and CDR2: DFQATT, SNEGSKA (reference sequence).

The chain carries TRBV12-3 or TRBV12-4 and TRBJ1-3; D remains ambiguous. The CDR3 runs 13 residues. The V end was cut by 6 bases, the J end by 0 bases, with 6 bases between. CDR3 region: CASRIISGNTIYF. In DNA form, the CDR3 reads TGTGCCAGCAGGATCATCTCTGGAAACACCATATATTTT.